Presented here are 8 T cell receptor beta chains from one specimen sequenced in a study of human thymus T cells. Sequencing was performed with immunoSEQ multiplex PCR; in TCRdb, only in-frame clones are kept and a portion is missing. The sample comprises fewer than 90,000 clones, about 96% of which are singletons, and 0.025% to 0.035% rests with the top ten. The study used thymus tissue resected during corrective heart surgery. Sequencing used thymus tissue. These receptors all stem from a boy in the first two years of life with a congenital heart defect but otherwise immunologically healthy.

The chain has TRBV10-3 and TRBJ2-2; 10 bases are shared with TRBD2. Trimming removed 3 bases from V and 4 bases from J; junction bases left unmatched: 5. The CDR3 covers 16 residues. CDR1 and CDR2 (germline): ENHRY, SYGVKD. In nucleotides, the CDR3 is TGTGCCATCAGTGAACAACTAGCGGGGTCCACCGGGGAGCTGTTTTTT. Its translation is CAISEQLAGSTGELFF.

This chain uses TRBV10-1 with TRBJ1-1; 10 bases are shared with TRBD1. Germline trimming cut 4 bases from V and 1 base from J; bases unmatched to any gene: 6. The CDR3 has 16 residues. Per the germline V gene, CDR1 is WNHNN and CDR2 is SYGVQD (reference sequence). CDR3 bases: TGCGCCAGCAGTGGGAGAGGACAGGGGGAGAACACTGAAGCTTTCTTT. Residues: CASSGRGQGENTEAFF.

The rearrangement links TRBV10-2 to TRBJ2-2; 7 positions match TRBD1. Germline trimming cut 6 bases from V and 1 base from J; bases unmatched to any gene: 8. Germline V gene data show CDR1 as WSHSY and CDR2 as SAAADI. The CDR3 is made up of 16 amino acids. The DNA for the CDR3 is TGCGCCAGCAGCCTCCGACAGGGACAGAACACCGGGGAGCTGTTTTTT. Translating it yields CASSLRQGQNTGELFF.

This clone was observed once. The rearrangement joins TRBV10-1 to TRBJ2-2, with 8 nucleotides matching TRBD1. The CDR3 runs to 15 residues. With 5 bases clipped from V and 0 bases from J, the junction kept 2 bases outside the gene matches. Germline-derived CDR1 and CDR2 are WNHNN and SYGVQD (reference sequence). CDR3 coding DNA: TGCGCCAGCAGTCAACAGGGGGCGAACACCGGGGAGCTGTTTTTT. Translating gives CASSQQGANTGELFF.

CDR3 sequence (DNA): TGTGCCAGCAGTGAAAGGTTAGCGGTCTACCAAGAGACCCAGTACTTC. Translated: CASSERLAVYQETQYF. This chain uses TRBV2 with TRBJ2-5, with D perhaps matching TRBD2 (6 bases). CDR3 length: 16 residues. Germline CDR1 SNHLY, CDR2 FYNNEI. V lost 2 bases and J lost 0, with 13 bases in between.

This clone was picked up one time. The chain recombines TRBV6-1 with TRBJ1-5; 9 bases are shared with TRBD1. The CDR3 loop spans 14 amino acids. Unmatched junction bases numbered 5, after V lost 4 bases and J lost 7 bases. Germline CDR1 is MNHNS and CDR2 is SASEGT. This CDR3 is CASSGDRDGQPQHF. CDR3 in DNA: TGTGCCAGCAGTGGGGACAGGGACGGACAGCCCCAGCATTTT.

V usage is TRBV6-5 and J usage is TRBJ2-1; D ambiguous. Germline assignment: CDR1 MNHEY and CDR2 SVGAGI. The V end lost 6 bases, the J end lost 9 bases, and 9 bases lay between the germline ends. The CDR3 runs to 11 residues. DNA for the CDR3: TGTGCCAGCAGCCTTCAAAGTGAGCAGTTCTTC. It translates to CASSLQSEQFF.

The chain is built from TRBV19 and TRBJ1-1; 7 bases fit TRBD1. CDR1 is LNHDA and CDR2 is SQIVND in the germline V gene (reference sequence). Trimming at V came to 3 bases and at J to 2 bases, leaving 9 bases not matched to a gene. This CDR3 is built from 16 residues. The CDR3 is CASSIDPGQKNTEAFF. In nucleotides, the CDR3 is TGTGCCAGTAGTATTGACCCGGGACAGAAAAACACTGAAGCTTTCTTT.